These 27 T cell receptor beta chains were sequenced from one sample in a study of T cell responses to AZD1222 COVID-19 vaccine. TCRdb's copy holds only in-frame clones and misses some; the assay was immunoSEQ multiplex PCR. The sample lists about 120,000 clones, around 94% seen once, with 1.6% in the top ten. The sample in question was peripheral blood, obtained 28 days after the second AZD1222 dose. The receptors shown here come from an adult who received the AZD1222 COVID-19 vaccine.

CDR3 bases: TGTGCCAGCAGCTTAGCGGGAGCGAGCGGGGAGCTGTTTTTT. It encodes CASSLAGASGELFF. The chain combines TRBV28 with TRBJ2-2; 9 nucleotides match TRBD2. There are 14 residues in the CDR3. Germline CDR1 reads MDHEN; CDR2 reads SYDVKM. The V gene end was trimmed by 6 bases and the J gene end by 7 bases; junction bases not matched to a gene: 6.

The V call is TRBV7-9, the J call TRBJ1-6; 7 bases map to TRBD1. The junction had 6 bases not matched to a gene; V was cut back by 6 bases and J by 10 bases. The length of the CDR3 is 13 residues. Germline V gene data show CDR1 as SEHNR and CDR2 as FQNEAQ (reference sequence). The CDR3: CASRATGESPLHF. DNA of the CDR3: TGTGCCAGCAGGGCTACAGGGGAATCACCCCTCCACTTT. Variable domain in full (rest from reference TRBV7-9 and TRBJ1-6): DTGVSQNPRHKITKRGQNVTFRCDPISEHNRLYWYRQTLGQGPEFLTYFQNEAQLEKSRLLSDRFSAERPKGSFSTLEIQRTEQGDSAMYLCASRATGESPLHFGNGTRLTVT.

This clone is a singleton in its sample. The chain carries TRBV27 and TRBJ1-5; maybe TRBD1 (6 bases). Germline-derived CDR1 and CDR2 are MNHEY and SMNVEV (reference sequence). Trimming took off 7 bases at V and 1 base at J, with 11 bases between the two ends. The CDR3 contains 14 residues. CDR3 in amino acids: CASKTGLSNQPQHF. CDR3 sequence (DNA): TGTGCCAGCAAGACAGGACTCAGCAATCAGCCCCAGCATTTT.

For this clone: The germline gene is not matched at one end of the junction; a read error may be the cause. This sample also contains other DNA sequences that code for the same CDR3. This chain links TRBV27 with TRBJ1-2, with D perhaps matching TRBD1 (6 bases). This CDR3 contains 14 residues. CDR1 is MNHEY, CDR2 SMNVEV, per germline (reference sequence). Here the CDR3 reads CASSFRGVDYGYTF. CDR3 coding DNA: TGTGCCAGCAGCTTTAGGGGGGTCGACTATGGCTATACCTTC.

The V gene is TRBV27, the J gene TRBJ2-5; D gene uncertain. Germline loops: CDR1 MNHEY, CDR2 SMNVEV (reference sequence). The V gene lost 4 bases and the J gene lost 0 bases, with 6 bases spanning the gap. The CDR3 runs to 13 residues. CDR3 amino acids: CASSSPYQETQYF. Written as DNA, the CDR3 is TGTGCCAGCAGTTCCCCCTACCAAGAGACCCAGTACTTC.

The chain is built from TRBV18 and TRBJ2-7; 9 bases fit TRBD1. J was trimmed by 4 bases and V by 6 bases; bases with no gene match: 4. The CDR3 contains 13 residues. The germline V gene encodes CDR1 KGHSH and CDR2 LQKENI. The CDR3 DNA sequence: TGTGCCAGCTCCCGGGACAGGGTTTACGAGCAGTACTTC. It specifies CASSRDRVYEQYF.

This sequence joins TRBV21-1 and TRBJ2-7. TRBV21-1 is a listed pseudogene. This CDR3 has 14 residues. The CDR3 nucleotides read TGTGCCAGCAGCAAAGCATACACCTACTACGAGCAGTACTTC. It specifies CASSKAYTYYEQYF.

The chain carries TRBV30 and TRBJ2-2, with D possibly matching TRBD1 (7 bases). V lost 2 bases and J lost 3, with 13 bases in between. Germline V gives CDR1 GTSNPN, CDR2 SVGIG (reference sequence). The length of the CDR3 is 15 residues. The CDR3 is CAWSSQGRHTGELFF. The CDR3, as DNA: TGTGCCTGGAGTTCACAGGGGAGGCACACCGGGGAGCTGTTTTTT.

The CDR3 DNA reads TGTGCCAGCAGACAGGGACTAGCAGAAAATGAGCAGTTCTTC. Its protein is CASRQGLAENEQFF. The genes are TRBV28 and TRBJ2-1; TRBD2 matches 9 bases. V was pared by 6 bases and J by 7 bases, with 7 bases of the junction left unmatched. The CDR3 is 14 amino acids. Per the germline V gene, CDR1 is MDHEN and CDR2 is SYDVKM.

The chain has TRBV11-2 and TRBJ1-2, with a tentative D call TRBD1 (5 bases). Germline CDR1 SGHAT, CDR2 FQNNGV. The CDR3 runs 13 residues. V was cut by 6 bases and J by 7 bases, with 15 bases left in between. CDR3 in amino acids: CASRKDGGGGYTF. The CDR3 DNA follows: TGTGCCAGCAGGAAAGACGGGGGTGGTGGCTACACCTTC.

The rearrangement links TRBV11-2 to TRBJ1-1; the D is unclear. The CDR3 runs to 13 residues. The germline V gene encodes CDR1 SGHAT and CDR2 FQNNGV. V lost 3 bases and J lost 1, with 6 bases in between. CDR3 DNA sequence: TGTGCCAGCAGCTTGGACGGGAACACTGAAGCTTTCTTT. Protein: CASSLDGNTEAFF.

The CDR3 loop is CATSRGQMVEQFF. The DNA of the CDR3 is TGTGCCACCAGCAGGGGACAGATGGTTGAGCAGTTCTTC. The chain employs TRBV15 and TRBJ2-1; TRBD1 agrees at 7 bases. With V trimmed by 3 bases and J by 9 bases, 5 bases remained unmatched. This CDR3 spans 13 amino acids. Germline V gene lookup returns CDR1 LNHNV and CDR2 YYDKDF (reference sequence).

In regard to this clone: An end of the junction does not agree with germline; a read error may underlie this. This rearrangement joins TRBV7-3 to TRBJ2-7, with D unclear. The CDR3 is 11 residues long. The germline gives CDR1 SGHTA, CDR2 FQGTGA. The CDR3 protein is CASSLTYEQYF. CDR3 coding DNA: TGTGCCAGCAGCCTAACCTACGAGCAGTACTTC. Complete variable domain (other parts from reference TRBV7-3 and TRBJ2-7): GAGVSQTPSNKVTEKGKYVELRCDPISGHTALYWYRQSLGQGPEFLIYFQGTGAADDSGLPNDRFFAVRPEGSVSTLKIQRTERGDSAVYLCASSLTYEQYFGPGTRLTVT.

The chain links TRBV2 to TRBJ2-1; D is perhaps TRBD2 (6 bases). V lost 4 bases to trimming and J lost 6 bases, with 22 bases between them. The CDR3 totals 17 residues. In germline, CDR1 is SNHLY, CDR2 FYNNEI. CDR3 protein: CASSGPHSGTGPNEQFF. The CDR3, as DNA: TGTGCCAGCAGTGGACCCCATTCCGGGACTGGACCCAATGAGCAGTTCTTC.

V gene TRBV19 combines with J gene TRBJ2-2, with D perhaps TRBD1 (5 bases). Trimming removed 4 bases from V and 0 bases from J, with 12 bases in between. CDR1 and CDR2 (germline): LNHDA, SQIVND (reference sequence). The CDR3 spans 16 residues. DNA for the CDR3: TGTGCCAGTAGTAAAATTGAGACAGCGAACACCGGGGAGCTGTTTTTT. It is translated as CASSKIETANTGELFF. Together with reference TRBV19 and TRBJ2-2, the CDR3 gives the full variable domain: DGGITQSPKYLFRKEGQNVTLSCEQNLNHDAMYWYRQDPGQGLRLIYYSQIVNDFQKGDIAEGYSVSREKKESFPLTVTSAQKNPTAFYLCASSKIETANTGELFFGEGSRLTVL.

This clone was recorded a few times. CDR3 DNA sequence: TGCAGTGCTAGTAGGAACAGTCCAAATCAGCCCCAGCATTTT. It encodes CSASRNSPNQPQHF. This chain joins TRBV20-1 and TRBJ1-5; no firm D call. The V end was cut by 3 bases, the J end by 4 bases, with 13 bases between. Germline V lookup: CDR1 DFQATT, CDR2 SNEGSKA (reference sequence). The CDR3 sequence is 14 residues long.

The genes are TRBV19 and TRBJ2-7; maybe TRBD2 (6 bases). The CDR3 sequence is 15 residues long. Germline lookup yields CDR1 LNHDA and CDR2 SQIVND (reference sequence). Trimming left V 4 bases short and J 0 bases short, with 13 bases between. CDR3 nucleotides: TGTGCCAGTAGTACTCATTTGGGAGGCTCCTACGAGCAGTACTTC. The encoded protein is CASSTHLGGSYEQYF.

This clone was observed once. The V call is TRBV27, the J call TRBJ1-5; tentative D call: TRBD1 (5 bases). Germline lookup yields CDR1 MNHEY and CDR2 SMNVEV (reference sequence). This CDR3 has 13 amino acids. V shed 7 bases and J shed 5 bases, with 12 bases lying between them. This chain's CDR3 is CASIEGIDQPQHF. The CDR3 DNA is TGTGCCAGCATCGAGGGGATAGATCAGCCCCAGCATTTT.

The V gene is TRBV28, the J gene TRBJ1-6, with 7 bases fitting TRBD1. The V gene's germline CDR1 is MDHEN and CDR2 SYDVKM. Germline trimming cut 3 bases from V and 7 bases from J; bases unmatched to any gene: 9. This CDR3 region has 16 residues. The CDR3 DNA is TGTGCCAGCAGTTTCCGGACAGGAGTTTTCAATTCACCCCTCCACTTT. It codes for CASSFRTGVFNSPLHF.

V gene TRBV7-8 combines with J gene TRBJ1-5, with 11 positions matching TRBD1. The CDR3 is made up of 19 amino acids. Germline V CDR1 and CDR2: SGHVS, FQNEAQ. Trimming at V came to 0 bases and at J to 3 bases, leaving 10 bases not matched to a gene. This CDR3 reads CASSLAWTGGSWDNQPQHF. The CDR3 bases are TGTGCCAGCAGCTTAGCCTGGACAGGGGGCTCTTGGGACAATCAGCCCCAGCATTTT.

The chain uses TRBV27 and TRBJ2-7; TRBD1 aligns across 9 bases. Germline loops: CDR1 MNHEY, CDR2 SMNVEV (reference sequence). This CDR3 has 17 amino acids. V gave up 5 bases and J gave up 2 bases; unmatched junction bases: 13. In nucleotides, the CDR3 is TGTGCCAGCAGTACCAAGGCCTGGGACAGGGTGACCTACGAGCAGTACTTC. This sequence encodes CASSTKAWDRVTYEQYF.

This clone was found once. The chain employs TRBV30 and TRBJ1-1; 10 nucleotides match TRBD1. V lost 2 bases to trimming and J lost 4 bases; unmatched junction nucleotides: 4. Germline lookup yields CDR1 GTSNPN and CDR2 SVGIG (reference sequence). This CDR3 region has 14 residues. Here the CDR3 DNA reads TGTGCCTGGAGTTCGGGACAGGGGTCCACTGAAGCTTTCTTT. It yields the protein CAWSSGQGSTEAFF.

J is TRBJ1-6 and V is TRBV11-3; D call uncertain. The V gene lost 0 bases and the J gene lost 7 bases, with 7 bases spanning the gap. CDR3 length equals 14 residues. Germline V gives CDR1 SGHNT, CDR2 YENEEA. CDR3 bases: TGTGCCAGCAGCTTAGATCGGAACAATTCACCCCTCCACTTT. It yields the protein CASSLDRNNSPLHF. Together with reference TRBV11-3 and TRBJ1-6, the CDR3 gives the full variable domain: EAGVVQSPRYKIIEKKQPVAFWCNPISGHNTLYWYLQNLGQGPELLIRYENEEAVDDSQLPKDRFSAERLKGVDSTLKIQPAELGDSAVYLCASSLDRNNSPLHFGNGTRLTVT.

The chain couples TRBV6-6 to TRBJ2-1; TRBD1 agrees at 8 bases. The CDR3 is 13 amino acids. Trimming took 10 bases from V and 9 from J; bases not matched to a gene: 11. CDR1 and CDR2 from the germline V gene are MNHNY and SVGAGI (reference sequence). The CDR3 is CATHETGGTEQFF. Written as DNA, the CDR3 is TGTGCCACCCACGAAACAGGGGGTACTGAGCAGTTCTTC.

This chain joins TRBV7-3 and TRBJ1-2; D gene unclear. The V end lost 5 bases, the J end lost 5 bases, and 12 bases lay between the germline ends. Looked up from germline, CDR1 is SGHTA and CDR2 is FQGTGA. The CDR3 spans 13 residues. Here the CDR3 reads CASSPEGRYGYTF. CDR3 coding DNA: TGTGCCAGCAGCCCCGAAGGGCGATATGGCTACACCTTC.

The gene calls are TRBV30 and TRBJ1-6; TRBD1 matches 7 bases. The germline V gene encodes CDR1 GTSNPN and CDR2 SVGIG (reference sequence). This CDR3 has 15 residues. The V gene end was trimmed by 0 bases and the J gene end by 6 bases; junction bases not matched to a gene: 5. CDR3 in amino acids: CAWSVRTGVNSPLHF. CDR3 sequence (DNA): TGTGCCTGGAGTGTACGGACAGGAGTTAATTCACCCCTCCACTTT. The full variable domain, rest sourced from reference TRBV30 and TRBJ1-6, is SQTIHQWPATLVQPVGSPLSLECTVEGTSNPNLYWYRQAAGRGLQLLFYSVGIGQISSEVPQNLSASRPQDRQFILSSKKLLLSDSGFYLCAWSVRTGVNSPLHFGNGTRLTVT.

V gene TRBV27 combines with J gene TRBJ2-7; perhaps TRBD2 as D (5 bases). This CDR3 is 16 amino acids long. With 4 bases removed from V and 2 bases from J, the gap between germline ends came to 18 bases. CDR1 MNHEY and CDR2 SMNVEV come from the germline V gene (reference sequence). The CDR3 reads CASSSLTGGPTYEQYF. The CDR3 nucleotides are TGTGCCAGCAGTTCACTCACGGGCGGGCCCACCTACGAGCAGTACTTC.